This TCR beta chain was captured in a study of shared clonotypes between healthy human individuals. This clone was recorded a few times. Germline V gives CDR1 SGHVS, CDR2 FNYEAQ. Trimming shortened V by 0 bases and J by 3 bases, and 5 bases separated the two germline ends. The CDR3 totals 13 residues. Measured with immunoSEQ multiplex PCR; TCRdb has only the in-frame clones, and not every one. The profile shows under 2.5 million clones, under 95% of them singletons. All participating donors were Caucasian adults from Nashville, Tennessee. The V gene is TRBV7-6, the J gene TRBJ1-1, with no clear D. This TCR came from a man younger than 35 in good health. Some clones in this sample may be carry-over from other donors' samples. The sample taken for sequencing was naive CD4+ T cells from PBMCs. Sample subset: CD45RA+ positively selected. CDR3 loop: CASSLAMDTEAFF. The CDR3 DNA follows: TGTGCCAGCAGCTTAGCGATGGACACTGAAGCTTTCTTT.